This T cell receptor (beta chain) was documented in a study of shared clonotypes between healthy human individuals. Overall study findings and caveats: Naive subsets generally exceeded memory subsets in estimated richness.

Cells designated naive CD8 were CD45RO-negative and were positively selected for CCR7, with terminally differentiated effector memory CD45RA+ cells excluded. On sorted subsets, replicate PCRs used 150 to 250 ng DNA, or about 33,000 T cell genomes. In the authors' methods: For the immunoSEQ data, sequences were junction-only without quality scores, so filtering differed. Generated by immunoSEQ multiplex PCR, the TCRdb table keeps only in-frame clones and is missing some. The V and J calls and clone size come from that table; D and trimming were worked out from the DNA. The sample lists around 1.9 million clones, about 93% seen once, with approximately 1.7% in the top ten. This CDR3 region has 16 residues. Germline CDR1 LNHDA, CDR2 SQIVND (reference sequence). V lost 3 bases and J lost 5; bases outside the gene matches: 10. This clone was recorded once. Its matching antigen is unknown.

This chain uses TRBV19 with TRBJ2-3; 8 bases agree with TRBD1. The receptor's source is a man between 18 and 29 years old in good health. Some clones in this sample may be carry-over from other donors' samples. Sequenced: naive CD8+ T cells from PBMCs. The CDR3 loop reads CASSIQGASLKDTQYF. In DNA form, the CDR3 reads TGTGCCAGTAGTATTCAGGGGGCATCCCTCAAAGATACGCAGTATTTT.